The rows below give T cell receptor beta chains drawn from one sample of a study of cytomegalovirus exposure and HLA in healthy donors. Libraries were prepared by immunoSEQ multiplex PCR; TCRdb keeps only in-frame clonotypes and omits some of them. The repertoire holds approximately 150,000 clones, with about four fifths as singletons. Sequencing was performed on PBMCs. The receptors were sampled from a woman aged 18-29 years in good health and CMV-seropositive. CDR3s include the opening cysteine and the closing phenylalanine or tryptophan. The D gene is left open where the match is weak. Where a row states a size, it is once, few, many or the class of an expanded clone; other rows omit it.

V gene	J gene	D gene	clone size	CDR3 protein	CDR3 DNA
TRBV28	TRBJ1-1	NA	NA	CASSSRGQKTEAFF	TGTGCCAGCAGTTCCCGGGGTCAGAAGACTGAAGCTTTCTTT
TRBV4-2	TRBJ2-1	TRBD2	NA	CASSQDGTSGGINEQFF	TGTGCCAGCAGCCAAGACGGGACTAGCGGGGGTATCAATGAGCAGTTCTTC
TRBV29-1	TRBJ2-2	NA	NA	CSVEGQGSGTGELFF	TGCAGCGTCGAAGGGCAGGGGAGCGGCACCGGGGAGCTGTTTTTT
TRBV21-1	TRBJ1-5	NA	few	CASSGQGQGGGQPQHF	TGTGCCAGCAGCGGCCAGGGACAGGGGGGAGGTCAGCCCCAGCATTTT
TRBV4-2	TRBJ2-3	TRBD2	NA	CASSQLKVPSGGRDTQYF	TGTGCCAGCAGCCAATTAAAAGTCCCCAGCGGGGGCAGGGATACGCAGTATTTT
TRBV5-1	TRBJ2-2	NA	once	CASSLSGSGELFF	TGCGCCAGCAGCTTGTCGGGGTCCGGGGAGCTGTTTTTT
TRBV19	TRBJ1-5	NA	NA	CASSIQVAQGSNQPQHF	TGTGCCAGTAGTATACAGGTGGCCCAGGGGAGCAATCAGCCCCAGCATTTT
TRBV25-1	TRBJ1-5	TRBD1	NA	CASSSTTGRQPQHF	TGTGCCAGCAGTTCCACGACAGGGCGCCAGCCCCAGCATTTT
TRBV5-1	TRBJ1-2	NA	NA	CASSAWYTGNGYTF	TGCGCCAGCAGCGCCTGGTATACAGGGAACGGCTACACCTTC
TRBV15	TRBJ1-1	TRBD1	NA	CATSRDRGMNTEAFF	TGTGCCACCAGCAGGGACAGGGGAATGAACACTGAAGCTTTCTTT
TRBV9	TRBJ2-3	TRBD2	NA	CASSGRAGGGTDTQYF	TGTGCCAGCAGCGGGAGAGCGGGGGGCGGCACAGATACGCAGTATTTT
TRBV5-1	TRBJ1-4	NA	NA	CASSPPTGQGEKLFF	TGCGCCAGCAGCCCACCCACAGGGCAAGGAGAAAAACTGTTTTTT
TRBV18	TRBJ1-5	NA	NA	CASSPNLLTENQPQHF	TGTGCCAGCTCACCAAATTTGCTCACGGAGAATCAGCCCCAGCATTTT
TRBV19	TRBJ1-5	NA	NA	CASSMSSDQPQHF	TGTGCCAGTAGTATGAGTTCTGATCAGCCCCAGCATTTT
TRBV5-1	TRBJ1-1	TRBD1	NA	CASSGRTGMGTEAFF	TGCGCCAGCAGCGGTAGGACAGGGATGGGGACTGAAGCTTTCTTT
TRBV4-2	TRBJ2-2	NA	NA	CASSRGQGGDGGELFF	TGTGCCAGCAGCCGCGGACAGGGAGGGGATGGCGGGGAGCTGTTTTTT
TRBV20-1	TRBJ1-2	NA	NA	CSAGVAGGYTF	TGCAGTGCCGGCGTGGCGGGTGGCTACACCTTC
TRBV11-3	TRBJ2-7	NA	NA	CASSFQGNYEQYF	TGTGCCAGCAGCTTTCAGGGGAACTACGAGCAGTACTTC
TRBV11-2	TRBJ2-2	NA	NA	CAVQTRDTGEPFF	TGTGCCGTACAAACAAGGGACACCGGGGAGCCGTTTTTT
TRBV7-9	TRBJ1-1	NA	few	CASSQGQYTEAFF	TGTGCCAGCAGCCAAGGACAGTACACTGAAGCTTTCTTT
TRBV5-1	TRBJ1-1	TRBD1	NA	CASSGGTGDTEAFF	TGCGCCAGCAGCGGAGGGACAGGGGACACTGAAGCTTTCTTT
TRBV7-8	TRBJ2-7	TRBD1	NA	CASSLKGATTYEQYF	TGTGCCAGCAGCCTAAAGGGGGCAACAACCTACGAGCAGTACTTC
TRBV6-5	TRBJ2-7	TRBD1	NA	CASSNRDRGGHEQYF	TGTGCCAGCAGTAACCGGGACAGGGGAGGGCACGAGCAGTACTTC
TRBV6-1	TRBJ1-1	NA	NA	CASSRDWENTEAFF	TGTGCCAGCAGCCGGGACTGGGAGAACACTGAAGCTTTCTTT
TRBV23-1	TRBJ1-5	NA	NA	CARRNQPQHF	TGCGCCAGGCGAAACCAGCCCCAGCATTTT
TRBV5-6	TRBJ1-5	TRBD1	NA	CASSSLTGDEYQPQHF	TGTGCCAGCAGCTCGTTGACAGGGGATGAGTATCAGCCCCAGCATTTT
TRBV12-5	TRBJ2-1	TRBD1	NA	CASGSWTGGFSNEQFF	TGTGCTAGTGGCTCCTGGACAGGCGGGTTTTCCAATGAGCAGTTCTTC
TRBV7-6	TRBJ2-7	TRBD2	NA	CASSEGTRRLDEQYF	TGTGCCAGCAGCGAAGGGACTAGGCGTCTCGACGAGCAGTACTTC
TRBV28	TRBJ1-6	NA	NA	CASSLSKGISSPLHF	TGTGCCAGCAGTTTAAGTAAGGGGATCTCTTCACCCCTCCACTTT
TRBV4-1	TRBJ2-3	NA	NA	CASSQVGSRALGTDTQYF	TGCGCCAGCAGCCAAGTGGGATCCAGGGCTCTCGGCACAGATACGCAGTATTTT
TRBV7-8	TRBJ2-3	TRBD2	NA	CASSARTSGGSDTQYF	TGTGCCAGCAGCGCCAGGACTAGCGGGGGGTCAGATACGCAGTATTTT
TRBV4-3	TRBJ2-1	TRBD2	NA	CASSQDNVAGAYNEQFF	TGCGCCAGCAGCCAAGATAACGTAGCGGGGGCCTACAATGAGCAGTTCTTC
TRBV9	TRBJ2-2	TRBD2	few	CASSPQGAGGPFTGELFF	TGTGCCAGCAGCCCACAAGGGGCGGGGGGGCCGTTTACCGGGGAGCTGTTTTTT
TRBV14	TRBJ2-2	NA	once	CASSQGSRTGELFF	TGTGCCAGCAGCCAAGGTAGTCGCACCGGGGAGCTGTTTTTT
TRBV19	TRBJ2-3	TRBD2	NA	CASSIGGGGRSDTQYF	TGTGCCAGTAGTATTGGAGGCGGGGGTAGGTCAGATACGCAGTATTTT
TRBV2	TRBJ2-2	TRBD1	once	CARQGTDNTGELFF	TGTGCCAGACAGGGGACCGATAACACCGGGGAGCTGTTTTTT
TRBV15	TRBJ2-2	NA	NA	CATSRGPGNTGELFF	TGTGCCACCAGCAGAGGGCCAGGAAACACCGGGGAGCTGTTTTTT
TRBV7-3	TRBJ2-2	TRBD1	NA	CASSLGQGDTGELFF	TGTGCCAGCAGCTTGGGACAGGGAGACACCGGGGAGCTGTTTTTT
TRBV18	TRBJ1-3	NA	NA	CASSPSGPRERNTIYF	TGTGCCAGCTCACCCTCAGGGCCCAGGGAACGAAACACCATATATTTT
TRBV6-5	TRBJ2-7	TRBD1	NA	CASSYGPGQGLYEQYF	TGTGCCAGCAGTTACGGGCCGGGACAGGGCCTCTACGAGCAGTACTTC
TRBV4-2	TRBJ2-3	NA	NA	CASSQGGVMDTQYF	TGTGCCAGCAGCCAGGGGGGTGTTATGGATACGCAGTATTTT
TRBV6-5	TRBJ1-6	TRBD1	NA	CASSYGTGANSPLHF	TGTGCCAGCAGTTACGGGACAGGGGCTAATTCACCCCTCCACTTT
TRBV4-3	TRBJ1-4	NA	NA	CASTLFVRDEKLFF	TGCGCCAGCACCCTATTCGTCAGGGATGAAAAACTGTTTTTT
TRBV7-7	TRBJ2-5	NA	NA	CASSPGETQYF	TGTGCCAGCAGCCCAGGGGAGACCCAGTACTTC
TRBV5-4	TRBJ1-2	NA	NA	CASSGTDSLGYGYTF	TGTGCCAGCAGCGGGACGGACAGCTTGGGGTATGGCTACACCTTC
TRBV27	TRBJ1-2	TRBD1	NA	CASSFYRGLGGYTF	TGTGCCAGCAGTTTTTACAGGGGGCTGGGTGGCTACACCTTC
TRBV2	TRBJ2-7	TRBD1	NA	CASMGQGSFEQYF	TGTGCCAGCATGGGACAGGGCAGTTTCGAGCAGTACTTC
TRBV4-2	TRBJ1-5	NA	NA	CASSQDISGRADFYSNQPQHF	TGTGCCAGCAGCCAAGATATTAGCGGCAGGGCCGACTTTTATAGCAATCAGCCCCAGCATTTT
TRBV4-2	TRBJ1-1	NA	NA	CASSQDIGRGAFF	TGTGCCAGCAGCCAAGATATCGGGAGGGGAGCTTTCTTT
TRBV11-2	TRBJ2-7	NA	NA	CASSLEQGNAEQYF	TGTGCCAGCAGCTTAGAACAGGGTAATGCGGAGCAGTACTTC
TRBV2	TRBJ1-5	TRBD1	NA	CASNLGQGIGPQHF	TGTGCCAGCAACCTGGGACAGGGCATTGGGCCCCAGCATTTT